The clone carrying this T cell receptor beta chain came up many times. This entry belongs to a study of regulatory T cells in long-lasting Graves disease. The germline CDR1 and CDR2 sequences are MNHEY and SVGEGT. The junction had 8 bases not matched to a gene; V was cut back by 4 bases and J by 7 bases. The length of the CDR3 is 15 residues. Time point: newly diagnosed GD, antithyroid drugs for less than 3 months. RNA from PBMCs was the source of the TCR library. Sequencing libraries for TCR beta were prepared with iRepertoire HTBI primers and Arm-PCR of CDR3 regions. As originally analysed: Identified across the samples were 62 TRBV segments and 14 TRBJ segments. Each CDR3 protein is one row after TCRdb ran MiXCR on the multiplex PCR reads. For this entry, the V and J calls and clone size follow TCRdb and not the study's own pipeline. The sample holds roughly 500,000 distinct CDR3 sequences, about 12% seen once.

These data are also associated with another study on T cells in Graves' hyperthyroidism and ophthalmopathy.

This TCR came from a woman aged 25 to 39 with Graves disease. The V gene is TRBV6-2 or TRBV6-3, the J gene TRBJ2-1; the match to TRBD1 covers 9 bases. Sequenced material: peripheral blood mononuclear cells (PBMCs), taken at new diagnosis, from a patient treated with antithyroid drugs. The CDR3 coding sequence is TGTGCCAGCAGTTTTGCCGGGACAGGGCGAAATGAGCAGTTCTTC. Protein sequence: CASSFAGTGRNEQFF.